This T cell receptor (beta chain) was sequenced for a study of cytomegalovirus exposure and HLA in healthy donors. Study-level information: Some 85 million unique TCRs from HLA-typed donors were held in an early data release.

Study observations and caveats: TCR association rates varied by HLA locus in a later analysis, with DRB1 highest and HLA-C lowest. In an earlier analysis, in roughly 580 donors, most V segments appeared productive either ~87% or ~30% of the time.

The primer mix had 60 Vbeta and 13 Jbeta primers. The protocol was immunoSEQ multiplex PCR, while the TCRdb copy is restricted to in-frame clones and leaves out a portion. This table has around 140,000 clones, about 10% appearing once. V lost 4 bases and J lost 3, with 14 bases in between. The length of the CDR3 is 15 residues. Germline V CDR1 and CDR2: MNHEY, SMNVEV (reference sequence). This clone occurred a few times. Antigen specificity is unknown. J is TRBJ2-3 and V is TRBV27, with D tentatively TRBD2 (6 bases). This TCR derives from a woman aged 40 to 50 in good health and CMV-seropositive. Sequenced: PBMCs. The CDR3 DNA follows: TGTGCCAGCAGTTCCCCAGCGGGTGGGACAGATACGCAGTATTTT. This encodes CASSSPAGGTDTQYF.